This TCR beta chain was observed in a study of somatic mutations in cytotoxic T cells in rheumatoid arthritis. Here immunoSEQ multiplex PCR was the method, and the copy in TCRdb shows in-frame clones only, minus some. The sample contains around 19,000 clones, over 75% of which appear only once. The germline V and J ends were trimmed by 4 bases and 0 bases, with 14 bases remaining between them. Germline V gene lookup returns CDR1 SGDLS and CDR2 YYNGEE. The CDR3 spans 15 residues. This chain joins TRBV9 and TRBJ2-7; D possibly corresponds to TRBD2 (6 bases). Specimen: CD8+ T cells sorted from blood. The clonotype comes from an adult with rheumatoid arthritis. The CDR3 protein is CASSSGSGLSYEQYF. In DNA, the CDR3 is TGTGCCAGCAGCTCTGGTTCGGGACTCTCCTACGAGCAGTACTTC.